This section outlines one T cell receptor (beta chain) sequence together with its context. Antigen: not known. This sample is part of a study of molecular identifiers for immune sequencing clone quantification. Study-wide findings and caveats: Clones of above 20 RNA copies carried over 99% of effector molecules; in naive cells they carried under 1%.

TCRdb independently ran MiXCR on the PCR reads; one entry per CDR3 protein. The repertoire includes hundreds of thousands of distinct CDR3 sequences, 25% of them detected once, and roughly 0.83% sits in the top ten. The sequencing input was naive CD8+ T cells from blood, with Jurkat cell RNA spiked in. Subset: FACS-sorted CD8+CD4-CCR7+CD45RA+ naive T cells. The source of this sequence is a human donor in good health. Some libraries in this study had Jurkat cell RNA spiked in.

The CDR3 coding sequence is TGTGCCAGCAGCTTAGGGGACGCGAGAGCTAACTATGGCTACACCTTC. Protein: CASSLGDARANYGYTF. The chain employs TRBV7-8 and TRBJ1-2; maybe TRBD1 (5 bases). With 1 base removed from V and 0 bases from J, the gap between germline ends came to 12 bases. The CDR3 covers 16 residues. Germline CDR1 and CDR2: SGHVS and FQNEAQ.